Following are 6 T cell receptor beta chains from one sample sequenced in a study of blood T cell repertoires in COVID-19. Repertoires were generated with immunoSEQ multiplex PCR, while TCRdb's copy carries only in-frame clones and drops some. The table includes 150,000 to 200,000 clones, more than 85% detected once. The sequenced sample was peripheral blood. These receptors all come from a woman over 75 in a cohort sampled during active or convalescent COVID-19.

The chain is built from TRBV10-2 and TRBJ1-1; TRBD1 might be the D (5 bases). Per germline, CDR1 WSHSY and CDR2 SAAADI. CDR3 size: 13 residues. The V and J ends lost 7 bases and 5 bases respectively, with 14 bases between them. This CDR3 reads CASMTQGGTEAFF. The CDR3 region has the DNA TGCGCCAGCATGACTCAGGGTGGGACTGAAGCTTTCTTT.

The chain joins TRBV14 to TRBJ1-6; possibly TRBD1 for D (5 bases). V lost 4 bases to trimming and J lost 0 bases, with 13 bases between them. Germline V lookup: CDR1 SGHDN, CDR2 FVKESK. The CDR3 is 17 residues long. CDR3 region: CASSPYRQSSYNSPLHF. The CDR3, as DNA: TGTGCCAGCAGCCCATACCGACAGAGCTCCTATAATTCACCCCTCCACTTT. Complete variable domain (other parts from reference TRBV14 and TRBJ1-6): EAGVTQFPSHSVIEKGQTVTLRCDPISGHDNLYWYRRVMGKEIKFLLHFVKESKQDESGMPNNRFLAERTGGTYSTLKVQPAELEDSGVYFCASSPYRQSSYNSPLHFGNGTRLTVT.

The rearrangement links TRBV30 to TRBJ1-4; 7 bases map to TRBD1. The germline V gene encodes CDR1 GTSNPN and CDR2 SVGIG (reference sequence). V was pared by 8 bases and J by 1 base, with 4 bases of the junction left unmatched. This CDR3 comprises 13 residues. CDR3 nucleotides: TGTGCCCTCCGGGACAGAACTAATGAAAAACTGTTTTTT. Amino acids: CALRDRTNEKLFF.

CDR3 sequence reads: CASSEGTTNSPLHF. In nucleotides, the CDR3 is TGTGCCAGCAGTGAAGGGACAACGAATTCACCCCTCCACTTT. The genes are TRBV6-1 and TRBJ1-6, with a weak D call TRBD1 (5 bases). The ends were cut back, 1 base at V and 7 bases at J, with 8 bases in the middle. The CDR3 contains 14 residues. In germline, CDR1 is MNHNS, CDR2 SASEGT.

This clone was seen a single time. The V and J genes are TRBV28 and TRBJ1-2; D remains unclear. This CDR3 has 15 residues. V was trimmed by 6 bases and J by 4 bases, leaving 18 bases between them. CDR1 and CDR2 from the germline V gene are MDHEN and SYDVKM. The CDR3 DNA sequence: TGTGCCAGCAGCTCGGGTTTTCCGGCGCTCTATGGCTACACCTTC. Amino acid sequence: CASSSGFPALYGYTF.

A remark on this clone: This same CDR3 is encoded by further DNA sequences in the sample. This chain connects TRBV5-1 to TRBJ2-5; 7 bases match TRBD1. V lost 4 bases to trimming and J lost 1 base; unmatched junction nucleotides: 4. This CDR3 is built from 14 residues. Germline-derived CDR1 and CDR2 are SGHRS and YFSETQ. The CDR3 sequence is CASSDGQVQETQYF. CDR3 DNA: TGCGCCAGCAGCGATGGACAGGTCCAAGAGACCCAGTACTTC.